The entry below describes one T cell receptor beta chain. This clonotype was observed a few times. Its antigen remains unidentified. It has no much larger one-base neighbor in the sample; base qualities were not kept. A patient counted as having stable Graves' hyperthyroidism if no progression to ophthalmopathy occurred over 18 months of follow-up. Hyperthyroidism patients were newly diagnosed, had a disease duration of under 2 months, and were aged 18 to 65 years. Patients with uncontrolled infections, other autoimmune diseases, pregnancy or lactation were excluded. Diagnoses were based on clinical symptoms, serum thyroxine and TRAb, thyroid ultrasound and orbital computed tomography. Total RNA was extracted using Trizol reagent, and RNA quality was assessed on an Agilent 2100 Bioanalyzer. The data are from a study of T cells in Graves' hyperthyroidism and ophthalmopathy (dated by TCRdb to the late 2010s). About the investigation overall: A discovery cohort of roughly 96 patients, fewer than 50 with Graves' ophthalmopathy and about 58 with stable Graves' hyperthyroidism, was used to find distinguishing TCR V-J signatures. Once sampling was done, hyperthyroidism patients were given methimazole at a starting dose of 30 mg daily, whereas ophthalmopathy patients were given high-dose intravenous methylprednisolone. The paper reports TCR Vbeta CDR3 sequencing of fewer than 150 peripheral blood samples: around 45 ophthalmopathy, under 80 hyperthyroidism and some 17 progressor patients. In roughly six Graves' hyperthyroidism patients, the study also compared T-cell repertoires from thyroid tissue with T-cell repertoires from blood. The roughly 94 discovery patients were randomly divided into training and test sets at a 7:3 ratio. Prospective prediction of ophthalmopathy was tested in an independent validation cohort of fewer than 20 hyperthyroidism patients and 15 to 17 patients who later progressed to ophthalmopathy. Results the study describes overall, beyond this receptor: During validation, the model predicted progression to ophthalmopathy a median of around 6 months ahead of onset, with around 65% sensitivity and 72% to 85% specificity. No statistical method was used to set the sample size in advance, and investigators knew the group allocation. A model built on a 13 V-J signature distinguished ophthalmopathy from stable hyperthyroidism, reaching 85% to 90% sensitivity and approximately 81% specificity in cross-validation and 80%/75% in testing. Most expanded thyroid clonotypes (frequency above 0.001) were also detected in blood, a finding suggesting that blood repertoires may reflect thyroid immune responses.

TCR beta CDR3 regions were amplified from RNA transcripts. The TCR CDR3 was subjected to a first round of RT-PCR using the HTBI primer set and the Qiagen OneStep RT-PCR kit. Libraries were constructed in a second round of multiplex PCR, after which size selection and purification were performed. Paired-end sequencing of the libraries was performed with 100 bp reads on an Illumina HiSeq2000. As for the original processing: Raw data were processed with SOAPnuke, discarding reads with adapters, uncalled bases, mean Phred below 15, or no exact constant-primer or identifier match. COPE v1.2.5 was used to merge the high-quality paired reads, and each unique nucleotide sequence was defined as a clonotype. MiTCR v1.1 was used to align clonotypes to the IMGT TRBV, TRBD and TRBJ reference segments. The analysis was restricted to V-J combinations with a frequency above 0.0001, which together covered 99% to 99.2% of the repertoires. A TCS score was defined as the ratio of F50 (clonal expansion) to E x V (chaos), with BLOSUM62-based TCRdist applied between CDR3 peptides within each V-J. Welch's t-statistics and random forest reduced 500 to 550 V-J features to around 14, which were used in a naive Bayes classifier (R e1071). TCRdb reprocessed the public reads (quality trimming at Q25 with fastp, clone calling with MiXCR) and kept in-frame beta chains. Here each entry gathers all rows of one CDR3 protein and keeps the most common genes and DNA. These V and J calls rely on TCRdb rather than the paper's analysis. The sample table shows just over 550,000 distinct CDR3 sequences, and 46% are seen once. The ten largest make up 8.2% of the sample.

According to the germline V gene, CDR1 reads ENHRY and CDR2 reads SYGVKD. Here V drops 8 bases and J drops 0 bases, and the junction holds 5 bases not matched to any gene. Spanning cysteine to phenylalanine, the CDR3 consists of 14 amino acids. Only CDR3 DNA is held: 42 bases, read in frame from base 1. The sequence joins TRBV10-3 to TRBJ2-7, with 9 bases in between that match TRBD1. Sequenced input: peripheral blood or thyroid tissue (not recorded which). The receptor was derived from a woman younger than 35 with Graves' hyperthyroidism. Donor details come from another sample of the same person, matched by shared clones. Here the CDR3 is given as CAIGGTGSSYEQYF. Here is the DNA: TGTGCCATCGGGGGGACAGGGAGCTCCTACGAGCAGTACTTC.